This note documents a single T cell receptor (beta chain) sequence. The germline V gene encodes CDR1 MNHNY and CDR2 SVGAGI (reference sequence). V lost 2 bases, J lost 4 bases, and 8 bases lay in between. This CDR3 has 13 amino acids. The entry originates in a study of blood T cells in healthy people across ages. Combining a sample-barcoded 5' primer with a J-beta primer mix, a second PCR ran for roughly 7 to 12 cycles. Each CDR3 protein is one row after TCRdb ran MiXCR on the 5' RACE reads. The sample has about 840,000 distinct CDR3 sequences, 25% to 35% seen once. The authors isolated at least 7 million PBMCs per sample. In addition, the sample was reused for a study of T cells of mothers and their children. That publication notes: The second PCR's M1S primer added sample barcodes and 2-4 random nucleotides. The analysis detected no persistent microchimeric T cell clones.

The sequence derives from a woman aged 40 to 49 in good health. Material: blood. The chain uses TRBV6-6 and TRBJ1-2; D gene uncertain. This chain's CDR3 is CASSYRAAYGYTF. As DNA, the CDR3 is TGTGCCAGCAGTTACCGGGCCGCCTATGGCTACACCTTC.